The entry below gives a single TCR beta chain sequence along with its context. Its antigen is undetermined. This sample was taken from a study of identical twins. General observations from the study: Zero-insertion results could be subject to partial confounding by invariant MAIT and iNKT cells. Its conclusions, products of cross-sectional statistical analysis, did not come from following the same donors.

The V gene's germline CDR1 is SGHTA and CDR2 FQGTGA. This CDR3 region has 15 residues. The junction had 7 bases not matched to a gene; V was cut back by 2 bases and J by 7 bases. TCRdb recomputed calls from the 5' RACE reads with MiXCR, one row per CDR3 protein. The data contain 500,000 to 550,000 distinct CDR3 sequences, approximately 22% of them singletons. The data also belong to a second study, concerning T cells expressing NK-cell markers.

This TCR derives from a woman aged 18-35 years in good health. The specimen was CD4+ T cells sorted from blood. The V and J genes are TRBV7-3 and TRBJ2-1; 8 nucleotides line up with TRBD1. The CDR3 loop is CASSLWSRQGNEQFF. The CDR3 coding sequence is TGTGCCAGCAGCTTATGGTCGAGACAGGGGAATGAGCAGTTCTTC.